Reported below is one TCR beta chain. The antigen is unknown. Tagging with unique molecular identifiers was a feature of the TCR beta cDNA libraries. TCRdb called the PCR reads again in MiXCR, with one record for every CDR3 protein. The profile shows about 560,000 distinct CDR3 sequences, 44% of them singletons. This sample is part of a study of post-analysis software for immune sequencing data. CDR1 is SGHRS, CDR2 YFSETQ, per germline. After removal of 6 bases from V and 0 bases from J, the junction contained 2 bases not matched to a gene. The CDR3 loop spans 13 amino acids. Notes on the study in general: Included in a set of roughly five TRBV segments more frequent in patients than controls were TRBV5-6, TRBV5-1 and TRBV20-1.

The sample comprised blood. The sequence was collected from a girl aged 10 to 17 with multiple sclerosis. The V gene is TRBV5-1, the J gene TRBJ2-7; 8 bases are shared with TRBD2. CDR3 protein: CASTGTSSYEQYF. The CDR3 bases are TGCGCCAGCACCGGGACTAGCTCCTACGAGCAGTACTTC. Full variable domain (rest looked up from reference TRBV5-1 and TRBJ2-7): KAGVTQTPRYLIKTRGQQVTLSCSPISGHRSVSWYQQTPGQGLQFLFEYFSETQRNKGNFPGRFSGRQFSNSRSEMNVSTLELGDSALYLCASTGTSSYEQYFGPGTRLTVT.